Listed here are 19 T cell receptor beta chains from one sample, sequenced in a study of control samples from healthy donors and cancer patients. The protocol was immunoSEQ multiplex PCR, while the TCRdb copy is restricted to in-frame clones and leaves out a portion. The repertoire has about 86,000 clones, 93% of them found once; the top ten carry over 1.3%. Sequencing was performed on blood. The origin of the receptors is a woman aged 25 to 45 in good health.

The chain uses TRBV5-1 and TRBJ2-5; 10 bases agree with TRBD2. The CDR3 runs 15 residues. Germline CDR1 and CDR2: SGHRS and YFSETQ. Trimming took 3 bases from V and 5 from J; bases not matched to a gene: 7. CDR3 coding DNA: TGCGCCAGCAGCTCGGCTCCTAGCGGGAGTGAGACCCAGTACTTC. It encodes CASSSAPSGSETQYF. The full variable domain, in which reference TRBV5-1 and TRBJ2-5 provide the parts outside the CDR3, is KAGVTQTPRYLIKTRGQQVTLSCSPISGHRSVSWYQQTPGQGLQFLFEYFSETQRNKGNFPGRFSGRQFSNSRSEMNVSTLELGDSALYLCASSSAPSGSETQYFGPGTRLLVL.

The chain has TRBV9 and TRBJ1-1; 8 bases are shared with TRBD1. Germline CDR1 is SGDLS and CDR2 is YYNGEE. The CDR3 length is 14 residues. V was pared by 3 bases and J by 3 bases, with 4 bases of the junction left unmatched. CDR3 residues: CASSGQGRDTEAFF. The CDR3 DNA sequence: TGTGCCAGCAGCGGACAGGGGAGGGACACTGAAGCTTTCTTT. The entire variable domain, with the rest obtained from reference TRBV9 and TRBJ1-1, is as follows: DSGVTQTPKHLITATGQRVTLRCSPRSGDLSVYWYQQSLDQGLQFLIQYYNGEERAKGNILERFSAQQFPDLHSELNLSSLELGDSALYFCASSGQGRDTEAFFGQGTRLTVV.

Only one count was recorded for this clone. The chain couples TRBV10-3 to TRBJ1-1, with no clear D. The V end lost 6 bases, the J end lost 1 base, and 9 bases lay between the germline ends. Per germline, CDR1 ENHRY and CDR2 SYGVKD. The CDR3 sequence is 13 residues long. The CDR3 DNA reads TGTGCCATCAGGGTTGGAGGGAACACTGAAGCTTTCTTT. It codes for CAIRVGGNTEAFF.

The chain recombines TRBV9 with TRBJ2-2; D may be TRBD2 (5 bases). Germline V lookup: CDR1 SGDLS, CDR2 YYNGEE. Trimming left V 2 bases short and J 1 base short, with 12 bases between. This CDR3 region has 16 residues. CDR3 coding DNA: TGTGCCAGCAGCGTCGGCAGCGGCCTGAACACCGGGGAGCTGTTTTTT. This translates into CASSVGSGLNTGELFF. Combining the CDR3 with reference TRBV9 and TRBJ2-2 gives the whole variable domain DSGVTQTPKHLITATGQRVTLRCSPRSGDLSVYWYQQSLDQGLQFLIQYYNGEERAKGNILERFSAQQFPDLHSELNLSSLELGDSALYFCASSVGSGLNTGELFFGEGSRLTVL.

The CDR3 sequence is CASRLEGASGVRVLTF. CDR3 bases: TGTGCCAGCAGGCTCGAGGGGGCTAGCGGGGTCCGCGTCCTGACTTTC. V and J are TRBV2 and TRBJ2-6; TRBD2 matches 9 bases. V gave up 6 bases and J gave up 12 bases; unmatched junction bases: 15. The germline gives CDR1 SNHLY, CDR2 FYNNEI. The CDR3 sequence is 16 residues long.

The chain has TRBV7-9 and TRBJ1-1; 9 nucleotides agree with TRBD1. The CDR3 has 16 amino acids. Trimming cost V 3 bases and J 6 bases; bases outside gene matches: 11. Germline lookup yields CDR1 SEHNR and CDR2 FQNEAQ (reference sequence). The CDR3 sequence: CASSFNNRGRVPEAFF. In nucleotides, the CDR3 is TGTGCCAGCAGCTTTAACAACAGGGGGCGAGTCCCTGAAGCTTTCTTT.

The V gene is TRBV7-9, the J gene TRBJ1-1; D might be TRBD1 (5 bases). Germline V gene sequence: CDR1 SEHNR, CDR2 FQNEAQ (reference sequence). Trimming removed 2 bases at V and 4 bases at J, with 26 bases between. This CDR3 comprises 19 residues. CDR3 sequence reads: CASSLPRYSQGPGGTEAFF. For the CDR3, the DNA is TGTGCCAGCAGCTTACCTCGGTACAGCCAGGGACCGGGGGGCACTGAAGCTTTCTTT.

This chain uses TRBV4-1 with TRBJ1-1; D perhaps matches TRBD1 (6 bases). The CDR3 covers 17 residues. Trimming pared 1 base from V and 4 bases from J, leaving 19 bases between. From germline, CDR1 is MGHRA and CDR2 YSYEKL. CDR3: CASSQGAGRGRGTEAFF. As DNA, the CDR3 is TGCGCCAGCAGCCAAGGGGCTGGGAGGGGCAGGGGCACTGAAGCTTTCTTT.

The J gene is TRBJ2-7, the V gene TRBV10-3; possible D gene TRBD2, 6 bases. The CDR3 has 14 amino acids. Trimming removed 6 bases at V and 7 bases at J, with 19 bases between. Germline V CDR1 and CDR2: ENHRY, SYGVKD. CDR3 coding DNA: TGTGCCATCAGCGGGACTCTCGTCCTGGGGGAGCAGTACTTC. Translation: CAISGTLVLGEQYF.

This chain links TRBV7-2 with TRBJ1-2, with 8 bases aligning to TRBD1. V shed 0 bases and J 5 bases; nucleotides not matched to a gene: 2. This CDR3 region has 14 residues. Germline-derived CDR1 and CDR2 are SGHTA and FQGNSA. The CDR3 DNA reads TGTGCCAGCAGCTTAGCGAGGACAGGGTATGGCTACACCTTC. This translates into CASSLARTGYGYTF. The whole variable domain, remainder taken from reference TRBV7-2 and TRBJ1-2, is GAGVSQSPSNKVTEKGKDVELRCDPISGHTALYWYRQSLGQGLEFLIYFQGNSAPDKSGLPSDRFSAERTGGSVSTLTIQRTQQEDSAVYLCASSLARTGYGYTFGSGTRLTVV.

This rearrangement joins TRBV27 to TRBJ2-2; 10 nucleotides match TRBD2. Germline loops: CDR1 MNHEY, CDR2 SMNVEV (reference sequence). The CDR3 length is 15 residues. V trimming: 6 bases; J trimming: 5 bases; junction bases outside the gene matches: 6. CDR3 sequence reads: CASRGVAGGTGELFF. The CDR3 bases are TGTGCCAGCAGGGGAGTAGCGGGAGGAACCGGGGAGCTGTTTTTT.

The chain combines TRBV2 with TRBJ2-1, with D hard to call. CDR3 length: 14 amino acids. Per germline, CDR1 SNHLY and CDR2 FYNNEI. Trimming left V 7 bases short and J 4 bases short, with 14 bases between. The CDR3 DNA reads TGTGCCAGCACTTCAGGAAGTAATTACAATGAGCAGTTCTTC. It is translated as CASTSGSNYNEQFF. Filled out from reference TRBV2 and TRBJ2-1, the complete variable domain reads EPEVTQTPSHQVTQMGQEVILRCVPISNHLYFYWYRQILGQKVEFLVSFYNNEISEKSEIFDDQFSVERPDGSNFTLKIRSTKLEDSAMYFCASTSGSNYNEQFFGPGTRLTVL.

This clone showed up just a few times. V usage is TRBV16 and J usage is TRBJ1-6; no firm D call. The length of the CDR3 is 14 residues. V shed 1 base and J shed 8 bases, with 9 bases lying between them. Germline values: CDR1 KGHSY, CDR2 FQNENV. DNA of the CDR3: TGTGCCAGCAGCCAATACTGGGAGTATTCACCCCTCCACTTT. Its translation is CASSQYWEYSPLHF.

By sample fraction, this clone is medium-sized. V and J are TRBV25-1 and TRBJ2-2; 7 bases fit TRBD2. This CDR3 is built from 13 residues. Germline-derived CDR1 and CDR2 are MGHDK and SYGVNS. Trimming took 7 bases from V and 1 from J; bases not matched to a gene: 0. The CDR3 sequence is CASTSGNTGELFF. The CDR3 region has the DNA TGTGCCAGCACTAGCGGGAACACCGGGGAGCTGTTTTTT.

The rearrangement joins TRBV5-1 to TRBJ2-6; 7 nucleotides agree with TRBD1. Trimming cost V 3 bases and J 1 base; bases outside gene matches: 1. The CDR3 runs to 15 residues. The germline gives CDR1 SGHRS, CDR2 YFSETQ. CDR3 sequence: CASSSQGSGANVLTF. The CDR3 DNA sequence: TGCGCCAGCAGCTCACAGGGGTCTGGGGCCAACGTCCTGACTTTC.

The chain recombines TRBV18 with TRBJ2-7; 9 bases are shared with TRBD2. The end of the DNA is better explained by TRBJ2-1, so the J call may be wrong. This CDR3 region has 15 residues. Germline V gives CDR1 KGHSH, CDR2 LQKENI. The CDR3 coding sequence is TGTGCCAGCTCACCCCGACTAGCGGATTACAATGAGCAGTTCTTC. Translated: CASSPRLADYNEQFF.

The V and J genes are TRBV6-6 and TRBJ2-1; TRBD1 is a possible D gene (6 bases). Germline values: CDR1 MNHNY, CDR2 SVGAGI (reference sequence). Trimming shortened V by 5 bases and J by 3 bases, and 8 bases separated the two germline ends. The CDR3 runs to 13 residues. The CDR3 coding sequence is TGTGCCAGCAGTCGGACAGACTACAATGAGCAGTTCTTC. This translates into CASSRTDYNEQFF.

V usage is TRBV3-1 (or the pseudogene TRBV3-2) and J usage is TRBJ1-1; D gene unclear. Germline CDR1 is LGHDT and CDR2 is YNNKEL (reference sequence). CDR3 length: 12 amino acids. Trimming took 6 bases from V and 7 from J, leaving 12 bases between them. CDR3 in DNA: TGTGCCAGCAGACGACGGGGAGGTGAAGCTTTCTTT. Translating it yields CASRRRGGEAFF.

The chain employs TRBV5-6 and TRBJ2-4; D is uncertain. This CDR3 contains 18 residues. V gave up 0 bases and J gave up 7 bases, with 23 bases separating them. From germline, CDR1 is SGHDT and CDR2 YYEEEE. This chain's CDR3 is CASSLAGATWRPQNIQYF. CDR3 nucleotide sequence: TGTGCCAGCAGCTTGGCAGGTGCTACGTGGCGGCCTCAGAACATTCAGTACTTC. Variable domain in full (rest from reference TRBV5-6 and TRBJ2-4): DAGVTQSPTHLIKTRGQQVTLRCSPKSGHDTVSWYQQALGQGPQFIFQYYEEEERQRGNFPDRFSGHQFPNYSSELNVNALLLGDSALYLCASSLAGATWRPQNIQYFGAGTRLSVL.